This T cell receptor beta chain was observed in a study of blood T cell repertoires in COVID-19. Across the study: T cells, B-cell-depleted T cells, or PBMCs provided the cDNA or gDNA that served as material.

Ages ranged from about 18 to 89 years, with residence in approximately 23 US areas. Clinical histories supplied by participants themselves formed the basis of cohort assignment. In the source study's methods: Reference gene primer amplification gave estimated nucleated cell counts. The table came from immunoSEQ multiplex PCR; TCRdb's copy has only in-frame clones and leaves some out. For V, J and clone size, that table is used; D and trimming come from the DNA. In the table there are under 400,000 clones, almost 90% of which are singletons. V shed 1 base and J shed 4 bases, with 11 bases lying between them. Per germline, CDR1 GTSNPN and CDR2 SVGIG (reference sequence). The CDR3 extends over 14 amino acids.

Sample: PBMCs or T cells enriched from blood (not recorded which). The rearrangement uses TRBV30 and TRBJ1-5; perhaps TRBD1 as D (6 bases). The receptor comes from a woman aged 30 to 39 who had been exposed to COVID-19. This chain's CDR3 is CAWSEETGNQPQHF. CDR3 nucleotide sequence: TGTGCCTGGAGTGAGGAGACAGGAAATCAGCCCCAGCATTTT.